This T cell receptor (beta chain) is drawn from a study of STAT5B mutations in CD4+ large granular lymphocyte leukemia. Overall study results and limits: Without putative leukemic clones, patient CD4-sorted repertoires remained more clonal than healthy CD4+ repertoires. Main leukemic clonotypes were patient-specific, but roughly 25% appeared at low frequency elsewhere. TRBV06-family usage was enriched in top patient clones (8/27) versus controls (2/35).

This was a survey-level run. Libraries were prepared by immunoSEQ multiplex PCR; TCRdb keeps only in-frame clonotypes and omits some of them. Here the sample spans about 35,000 clones, 65% to 80% being singletons. Remarks on this clone: Its antigen is not known.

Per the germline V gene, CDR1 is SGHVS and CDR2 is FQNEAQ. This CDR3 spans 15 amino acids. V lost 1 base and J lost 0, with 7 bases in between. Sequencing was done on a sample of CD4+ T cells from blood buffy coats. The chain uses TRBV7-8 and TRBJ1-3; D may be TRBD1 (5 bases). The TCR originated in a human donor in good health. The CDR3 DNA reads as TGTGCCAGCAGCTTAGACAGGATCTCTGGAAACACCATATATTTT. This translates into CASSLDRISGNTIYF.